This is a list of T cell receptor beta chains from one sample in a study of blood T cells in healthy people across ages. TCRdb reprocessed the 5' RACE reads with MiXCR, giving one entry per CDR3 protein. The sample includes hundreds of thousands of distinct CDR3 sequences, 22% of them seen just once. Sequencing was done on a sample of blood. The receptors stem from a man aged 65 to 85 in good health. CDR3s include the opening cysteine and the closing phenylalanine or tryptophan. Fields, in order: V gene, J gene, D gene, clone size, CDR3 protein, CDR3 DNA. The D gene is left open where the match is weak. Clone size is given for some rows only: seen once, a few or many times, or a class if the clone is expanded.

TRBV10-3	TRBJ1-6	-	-	CAISDGGAIDNSPLHF	TGTGCCATCAGTGACGGGGGGGCGATCGATAATTCACCCCTCCACTTT
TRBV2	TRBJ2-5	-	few	CASTGDRIGTQYF	TGTGCCAGCACTGGAGACAGAATAGGGACCCAGTACTTC
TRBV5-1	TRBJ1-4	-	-	CASSLTTTNEKLFF	TGCGCCAGCAGCTTGACGACAACTAATGAAAAACTGTTTTTT
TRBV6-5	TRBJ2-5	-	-	CASSYRRMGETQYF	TGTGCCAGCAGTTACCGTAGGATGGGGGAGACCCAGTACTTC
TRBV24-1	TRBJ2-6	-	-	CATSGTGANVLTF	TGTGCCACCAGCGGGACAGGGGCCAACGTCCTGACTTTC
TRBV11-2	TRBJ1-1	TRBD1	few	CASSFHHRGTGLNTEAFF	TGTGCCAGCAGCTTCCACCACAGGGGAACGGGCCTTAACACTGAAGCTTTCTTT
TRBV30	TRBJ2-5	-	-	CAWQTVVTEETQYF	TGTGCCTGGCAGACTGTTGTGACCGAAGAGACCCAGTACTTC
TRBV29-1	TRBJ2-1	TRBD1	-	CSVGWDRGFYEQFF	TGCAGCGTTGGCTGGGACAGGGGGTTCTATGAGCAGTTCTTC
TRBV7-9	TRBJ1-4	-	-	CASSEQEKLFF	TGTGCCAGCAGCGAACAGGAGAAACTGTTTTTT
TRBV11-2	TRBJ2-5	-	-	CASSSSWGVETQYF	TGTGCCAGCAGCTCTAGCTGGGGGGTCGAGACCCAGTACTTC
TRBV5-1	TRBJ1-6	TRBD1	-	CASSSPGQGVSALHF	TGCGCCAGCAGCTCGCCGGGACAGGGAGTTTCGGCCCTCCACTTT
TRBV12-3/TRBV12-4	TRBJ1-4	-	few	CASSSDSLRIEKLFF	TGTGCCAGCAGCTCGGACAGTCTGAGGATTGAAAAACTGTTTTTT